The 10 T cell receptor beta chains below were found in one sample sequenced in a study of shared clonotypes between healthy human individuals. Repertoires were generated with immunoSEQ multiplex PCR, while TCRdb's copy carries only in-frame clones and drops some. The sample has millions of clones, 85% to 95% seen once; the top ten hold 1.5% to 2%. Naive CD8 cells comprised CD45RO-negative, CCR7-positively selected cells, excluding terminally differentiated effector memory CD45RA+ cells. Sequencing was carried out using naive CD8+ T cells from PBMCs. Source of these receptors: a man between 18 and 29 years old in good health. Some clones in this sample may be carry-over from other donors' samples.

V gene TRBV5-6 combines with J gene TRBJ1-1; D gene unclear. The CDR3 totals 13 residues. V lost 4 bases and J lost 5, with 12 bases in between. Germline CDR1 and CDR2: SGHDT and YYEEEE. As DNA, the CDR3 is TGTGCCAGCAGCCCCAAGCGCGGGACTGAAGCTTTCTTT. It translates to CASSPKRGTEAFF.

CDR3 DNA sequence: TGTGCCAGCAGTAGGCGGGACCCAGCCCTAAGCCAGCCCCAGCATTTT. It is translated as CASSRRDPALSQPQHF. This sequence joins TRBV28 and TRBJ1-5, with D perhaps TRBD1 (5 bases). Per germline, CDR1 MDHEN and CDR2 SYDVKM. The CDR3 sequence is 16 residues long. V was shortened by 5 bases and J by 7 bases, with 21 bases between the two germline ends. Based on the CDR3 plus reference TRBV28 and TRBJ1-5, the full variable domain is DVKVTQSSRYLVKRTGEKVFLECVQDMDHENMFWYRQDPGLGLRLIYFSYDVKMKEKGDIPEGYSVSREKKERFSLILESASTNQTSMYLCASSRRDPALSQPQHFGDGTRLSIL.

The chain is built from TRBV19 and TRBJ2-7; 9 positions agree with TRBD2. The ends lost 5 bases at V and 7 bases at J; junction bases unmatched: 6. CDR3 size: 13 residues. Germline CDR1 and CDR2: LNHDA and SQIVND (reference sequence). CDR3 sequence: CASSLTSGSEQYF. CDR3 nucleotides: TGTGCCAGTAGTCTCACTAGCGGGTCAGAGCAGTACTTC.

This CDR3 is CASSSSVSGSYTGELFF. DNA for the CDR3: TGTGCCAGCAGCTCAAGCGTTTCGGGCTCTTACACCGGGGAGCTGTTTTTT. The J gene is TRBJ2-2, the V gene TRBV7-3; no firm D call. In germline, CDR1 is SGHTA, CDR2 FQGTGA. The CDR3 covers 17 residues. Deletions cut 4 bases from V and 3 bases from J, with 18 bases between.

The chain employs TRBV28 and TRBJ2-7; D tentatively fits TRBD1 or TRBD2 (5 bases each). The CDR3 loop spans 17 amino acids. V lost 5 bases and J lost 0, with 20 bases in between. Germline V CDR1 and CDR2: MDHEN, SYDVKM. The CDR3, as DNA: TGTGCCAGCAGTCTAGGGGTGGGGACGACGAACTCCTACGAGCAGTACTTC. Its protein is CASSLGVGTTNSYEQYF. Full variable domain (rest looked up from reference TRBV28 and TRBJ2-7): DVKVTQSSRYLVKRTGEKVFLECVQDMDHENMFWYRQDPGLGLRLIYFSYDVKMKEKGDIPEGYSVSREKKERFSLILESASTNQTSMYLCASSLGVGTTNSYEQYFGPGTRLTVT.

The rearrangement joins TRBV19 to TRBJ1-1, with D possibly TRBD1 on 6 matching bases. The CDR3 runs 14 residues. Germline CDR1 LNHDA, CDR2 SQIVND (reference sequence). With 4 bases removed from V and 2 bases from J, the gap between germline ends came to 11 bases. The DNA of the CDR3 is TGTGCCAGTAGTACAGGGGCGTTTAACACTGAAGCTTTCTTT. Protein sequence: CASSTGAFNTEAFF.

The chain recombines TRBV5-5 with TRBJ1-5, with TRBD1 matching 9 bases. V lost 4 bases, J lost 6 bases, and 5 bases stayed unmatched. Germline CDR1 and CDR2: SGHKS and YYEKEE (reference sequence). The CDR3 contains 14 residues. The CDR3 bases are TGTGCCAGCAGCAGTAACAGGGGGCGTCAGCCCCAGCATTTT. Amino acids: CASSSNRGRQPQHF.

V usage is TRBV27 and J usage is TRBJ1-1, with D uncertain. Per the germline V gene, CDR1 is MNHEY and CDR2 is SMNVEV (reference sequence). The germline V and J ends were trimmed by 1 base and 1 base, with 7 bases remaining between them. The CDR3 has 14 amino acids. DNA for the CDR3: TGTGCCAGCAGTTTATTCAACCCGAACACTGAAGCTTTCTTT. Residues: CASSLFNPNTEAFF.

A note on this clone: This CDR3 is also generated by other DNA sequences in the sample. The chain carries TRBV5-1 and TRBJ1-1; D uncertain. The CDR3 runs 14 residues. The germline gives CDR1 SGHRS, CDR2 YFSETQ. V was trimmed by 0 bases and J by 0 bases, leaving 6 bases between them. CDR3 nucleotides: TGCGCCAGCAGCTTGGCTAGTATGAACACTGAAGCTTTCTTT. Translation gives CASSLASMNTEAFF. The variable domain in full, completed from reference TRBV5-1 and TRBJ1-1, reads KAGVTQTPRYLIKTRGQQVTLSCSPISGHRSVSWYQQTPGQGLQFLFEYFSETQRNKGNFPGRFSGRQFSNSRSEMNVSTLELGDSALYLCASSLASMNTEAFFGQGTRLTVV.

The V gene is TRBV5-1, the J gene TRBJ1-1; 9 bases map to TRBD1. Germline CDR1 SGHRS, CDR2 YFSETQ. This CDR3 has 17 residues. V trimming: 2 bases; J trimming: 1 base; junction bases outside the gene matches: 9. For the CDR3, the DNA is TGCGCCAGCAGCTTAAGGACAGGGGCTTGGACGAACACTGAAGCTTTCTTT. This sequence encodes CASSLRTGAWTNTEAFF.